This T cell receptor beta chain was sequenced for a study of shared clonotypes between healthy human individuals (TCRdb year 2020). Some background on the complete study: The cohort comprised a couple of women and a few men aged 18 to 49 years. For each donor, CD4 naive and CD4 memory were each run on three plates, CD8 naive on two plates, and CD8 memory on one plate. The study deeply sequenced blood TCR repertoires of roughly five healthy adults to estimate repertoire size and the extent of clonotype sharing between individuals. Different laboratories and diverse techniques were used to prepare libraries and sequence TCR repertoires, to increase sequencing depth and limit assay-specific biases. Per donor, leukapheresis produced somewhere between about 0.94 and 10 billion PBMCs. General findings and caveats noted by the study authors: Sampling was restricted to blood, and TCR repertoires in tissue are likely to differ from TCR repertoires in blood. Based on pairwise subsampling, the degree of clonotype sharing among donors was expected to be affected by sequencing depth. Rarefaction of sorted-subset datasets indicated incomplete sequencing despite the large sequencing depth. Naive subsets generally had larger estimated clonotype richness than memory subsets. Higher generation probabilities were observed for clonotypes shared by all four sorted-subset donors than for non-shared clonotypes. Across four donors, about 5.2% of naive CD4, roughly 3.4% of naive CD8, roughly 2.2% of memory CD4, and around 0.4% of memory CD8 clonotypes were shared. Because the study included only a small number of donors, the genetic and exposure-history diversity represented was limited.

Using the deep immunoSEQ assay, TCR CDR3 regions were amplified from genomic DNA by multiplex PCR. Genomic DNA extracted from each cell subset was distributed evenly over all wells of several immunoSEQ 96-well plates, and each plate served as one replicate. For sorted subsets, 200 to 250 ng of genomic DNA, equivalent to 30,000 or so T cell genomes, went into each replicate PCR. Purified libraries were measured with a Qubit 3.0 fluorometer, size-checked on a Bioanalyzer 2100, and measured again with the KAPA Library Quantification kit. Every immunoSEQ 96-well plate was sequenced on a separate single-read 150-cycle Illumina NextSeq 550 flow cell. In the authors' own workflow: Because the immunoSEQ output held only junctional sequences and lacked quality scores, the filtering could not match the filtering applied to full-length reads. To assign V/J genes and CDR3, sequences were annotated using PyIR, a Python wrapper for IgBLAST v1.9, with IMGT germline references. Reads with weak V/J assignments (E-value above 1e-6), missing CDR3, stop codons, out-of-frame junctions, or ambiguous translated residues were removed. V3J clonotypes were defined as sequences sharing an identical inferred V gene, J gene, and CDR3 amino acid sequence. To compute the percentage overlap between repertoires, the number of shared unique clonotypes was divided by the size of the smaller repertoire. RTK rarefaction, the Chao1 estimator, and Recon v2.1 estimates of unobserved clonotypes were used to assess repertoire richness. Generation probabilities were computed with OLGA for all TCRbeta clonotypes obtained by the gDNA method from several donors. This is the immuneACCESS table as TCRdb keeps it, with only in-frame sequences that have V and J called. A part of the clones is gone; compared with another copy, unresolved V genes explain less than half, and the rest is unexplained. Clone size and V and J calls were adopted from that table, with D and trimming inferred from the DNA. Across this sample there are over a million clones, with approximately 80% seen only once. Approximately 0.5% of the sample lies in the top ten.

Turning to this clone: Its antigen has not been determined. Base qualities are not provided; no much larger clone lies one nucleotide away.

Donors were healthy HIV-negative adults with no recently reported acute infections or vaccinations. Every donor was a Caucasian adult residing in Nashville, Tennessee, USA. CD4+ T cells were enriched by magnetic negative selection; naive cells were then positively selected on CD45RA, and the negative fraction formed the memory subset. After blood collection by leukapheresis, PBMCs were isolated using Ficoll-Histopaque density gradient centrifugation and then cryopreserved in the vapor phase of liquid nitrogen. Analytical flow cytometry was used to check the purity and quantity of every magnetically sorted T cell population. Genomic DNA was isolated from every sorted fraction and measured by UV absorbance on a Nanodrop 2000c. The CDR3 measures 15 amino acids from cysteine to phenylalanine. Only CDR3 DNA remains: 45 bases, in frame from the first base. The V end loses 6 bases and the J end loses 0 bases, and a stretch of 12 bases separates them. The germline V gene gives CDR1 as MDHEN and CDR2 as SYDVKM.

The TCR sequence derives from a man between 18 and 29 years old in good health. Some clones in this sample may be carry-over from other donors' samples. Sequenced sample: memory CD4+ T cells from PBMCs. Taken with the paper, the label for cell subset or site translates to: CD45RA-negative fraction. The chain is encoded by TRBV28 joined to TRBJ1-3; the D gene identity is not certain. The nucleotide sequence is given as TGTGCCAGCAGAACCGGAGACATCTCTGGAAACACCATATATTTT. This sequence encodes CASRTGDISGNTIYF.